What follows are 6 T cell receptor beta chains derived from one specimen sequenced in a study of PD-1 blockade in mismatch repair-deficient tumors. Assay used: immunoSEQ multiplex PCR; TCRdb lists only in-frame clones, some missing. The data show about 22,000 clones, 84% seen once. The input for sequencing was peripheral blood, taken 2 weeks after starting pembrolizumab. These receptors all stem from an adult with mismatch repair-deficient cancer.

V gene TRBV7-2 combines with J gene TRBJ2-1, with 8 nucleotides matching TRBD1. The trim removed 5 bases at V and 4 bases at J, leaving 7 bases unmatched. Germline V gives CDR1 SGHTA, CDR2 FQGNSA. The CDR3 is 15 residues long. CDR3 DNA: TGTGCCAGCAGCGCAGAGACAGGGGCTTACAATGAGCAGTTCTTC. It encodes CASSAETGAYNEQFF.

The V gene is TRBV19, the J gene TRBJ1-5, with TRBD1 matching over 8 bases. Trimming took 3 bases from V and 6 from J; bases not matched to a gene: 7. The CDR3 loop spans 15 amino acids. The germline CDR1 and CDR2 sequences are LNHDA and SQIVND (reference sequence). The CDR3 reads CASSIGQGEFQPQHF. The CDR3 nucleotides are TGTGCCAGTAGTATCGGACAGGGTGAGTTTCAGCCCCAGCATTTT.

The CDR3 DNA reads as TGCGCCAGCAGCGTCACCGGGGAGCTGTTTTTT. The encoded protein is CASSVTGELFF. The chain employs TRBV5-1 and TRBJ2-2; D is unresolved. The V and J ends lost 4 bases and 4 bases respectively, with 2 bases between them. This CDR3 is 11 amino acids long. CDR1 SGHRS and CDR2 YFSETQ come from the germline V gene.

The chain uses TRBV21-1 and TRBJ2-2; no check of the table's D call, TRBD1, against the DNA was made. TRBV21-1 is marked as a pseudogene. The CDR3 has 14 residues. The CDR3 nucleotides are TGTGCCAGCAGCAAAAGGGGACAGGCCGGGGAGCTGTTTTTT. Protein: CASSKRGQAGELFF.

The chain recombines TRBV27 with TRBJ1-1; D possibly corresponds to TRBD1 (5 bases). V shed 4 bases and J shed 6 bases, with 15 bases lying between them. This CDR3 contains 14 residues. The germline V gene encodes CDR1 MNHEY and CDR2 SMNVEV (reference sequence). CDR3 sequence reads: CASSYLGRGAEAFF. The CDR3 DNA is TGTGCCAGCAGTTACCTTGGTAGGGGCGCTGAAGCTTTCTTT.

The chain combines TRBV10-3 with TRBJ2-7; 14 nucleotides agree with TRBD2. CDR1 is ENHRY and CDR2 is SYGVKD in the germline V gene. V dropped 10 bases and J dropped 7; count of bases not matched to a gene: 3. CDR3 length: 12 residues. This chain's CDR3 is CATGLAGVEQYF. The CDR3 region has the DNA TGTGCCACGGGACTAGCGGGAGTTGAGCAGTACTTC.